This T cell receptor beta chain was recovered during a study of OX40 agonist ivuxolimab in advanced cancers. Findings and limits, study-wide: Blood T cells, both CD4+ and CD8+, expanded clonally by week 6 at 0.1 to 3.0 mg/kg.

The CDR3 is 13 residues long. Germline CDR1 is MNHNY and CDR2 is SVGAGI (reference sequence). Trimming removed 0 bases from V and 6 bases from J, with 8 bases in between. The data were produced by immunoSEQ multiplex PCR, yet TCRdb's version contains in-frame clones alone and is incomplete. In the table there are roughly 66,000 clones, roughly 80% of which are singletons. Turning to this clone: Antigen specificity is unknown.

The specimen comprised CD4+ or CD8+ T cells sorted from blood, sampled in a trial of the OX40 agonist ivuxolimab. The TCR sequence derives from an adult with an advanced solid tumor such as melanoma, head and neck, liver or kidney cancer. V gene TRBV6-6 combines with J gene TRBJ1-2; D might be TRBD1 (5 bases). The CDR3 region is CASSYSQGNGYTF. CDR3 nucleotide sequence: TGTGCCAGCAGTTACTCGCAGGGAAATGGCTACACCTTC.